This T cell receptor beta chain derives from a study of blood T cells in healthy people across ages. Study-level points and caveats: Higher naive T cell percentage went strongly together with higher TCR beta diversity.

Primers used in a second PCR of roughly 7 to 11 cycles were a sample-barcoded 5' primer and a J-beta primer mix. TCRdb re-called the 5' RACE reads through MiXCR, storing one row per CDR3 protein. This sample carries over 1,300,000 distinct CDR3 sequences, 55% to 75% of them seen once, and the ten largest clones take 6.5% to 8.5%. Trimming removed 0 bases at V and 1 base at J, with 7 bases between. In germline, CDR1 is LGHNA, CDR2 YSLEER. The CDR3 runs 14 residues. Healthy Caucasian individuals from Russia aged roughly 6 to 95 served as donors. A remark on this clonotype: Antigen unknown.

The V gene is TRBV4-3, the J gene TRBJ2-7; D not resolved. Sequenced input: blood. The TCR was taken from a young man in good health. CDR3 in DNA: TGCGCCAGCAGCCAAGATACACAATCCTACGAGCAGTACTTC. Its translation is CASSQDTQSYEQYF.